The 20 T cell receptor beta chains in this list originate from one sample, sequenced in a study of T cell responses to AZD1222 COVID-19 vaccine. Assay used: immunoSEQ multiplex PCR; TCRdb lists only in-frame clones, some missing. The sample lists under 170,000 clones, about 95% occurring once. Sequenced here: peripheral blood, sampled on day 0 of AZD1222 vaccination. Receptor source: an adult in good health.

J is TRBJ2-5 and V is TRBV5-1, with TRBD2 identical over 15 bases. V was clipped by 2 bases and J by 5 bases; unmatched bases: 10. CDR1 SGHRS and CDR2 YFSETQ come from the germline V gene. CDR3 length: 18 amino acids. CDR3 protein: CASSLEGLAGGLDETQYF. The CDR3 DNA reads TGCGCCAGCAGCTTAGAGGGACTAGCGGGGGGCCTGGATGAGACCCAGTACTTC.

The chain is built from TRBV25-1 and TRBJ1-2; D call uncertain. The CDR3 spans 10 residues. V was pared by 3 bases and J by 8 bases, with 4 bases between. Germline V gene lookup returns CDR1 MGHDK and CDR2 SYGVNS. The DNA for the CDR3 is TGTGCCAGCAGTGATCTCGGCTACACCTTC. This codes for CASSDLGYTF.

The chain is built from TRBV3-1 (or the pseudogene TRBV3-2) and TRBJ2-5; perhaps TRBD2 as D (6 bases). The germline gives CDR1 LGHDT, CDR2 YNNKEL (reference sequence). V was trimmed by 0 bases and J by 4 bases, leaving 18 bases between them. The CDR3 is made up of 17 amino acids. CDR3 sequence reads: CASSQEVSRGPVETQYF. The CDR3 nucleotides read TGTGCCAGCAGCCAAGAGGTGTCGCGGGGCCCTGTAGAGACCCAGTACTTC.

The DNA of the CDR3 is TGTGCCAGCAGCTTCTTTGGGGGAGATGGCACTGAAGCTTTCTTT. This gives the protein CASSFFGGDGTEAFF. The chain links TRBV7-6 to TRBJ1-1, with TRBD1 as a possible D gene (5 bases). V shed 3 bases and J shed 4 bases, with 15 bases lying between them. The CDR3 is made up of 15 amino acids. Looked up from germline, CDR1 is SGHVS and CDR2 is FNYEAQ. Full variable domain (missing parts from reference TRBV7-6 and TRBJ1-1): GAGVSQSPRYKVTKRGQDVALRCDPISGHVSLYWYRQALGQGPEFLTYFNYEAQQDKSGLPNDRFSAERPEGSISTLTIQRTEQRDSAMYRCASSFFGGDGTEAFFGQGTRLTVV.

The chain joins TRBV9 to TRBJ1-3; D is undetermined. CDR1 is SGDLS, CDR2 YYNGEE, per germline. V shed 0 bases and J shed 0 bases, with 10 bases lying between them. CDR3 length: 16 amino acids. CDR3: CASSVATPFSGNTIYF. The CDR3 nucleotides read TGTGCCAGCAGCGTAGCGACACCATTCTCTGGAAACACCATATATTTT.

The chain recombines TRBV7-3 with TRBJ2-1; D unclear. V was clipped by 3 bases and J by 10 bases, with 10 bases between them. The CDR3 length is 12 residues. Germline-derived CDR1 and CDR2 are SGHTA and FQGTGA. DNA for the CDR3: TGTGCCAGCAGCTTCGGTAGGGTCGAGCAGTTCTTC. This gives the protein CASSFGRVEQFF.

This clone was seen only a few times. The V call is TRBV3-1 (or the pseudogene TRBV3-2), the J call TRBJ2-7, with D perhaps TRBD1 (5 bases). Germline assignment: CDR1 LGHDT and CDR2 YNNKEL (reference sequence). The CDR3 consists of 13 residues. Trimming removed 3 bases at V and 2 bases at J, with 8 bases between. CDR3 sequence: CASSHSGTYEQYV. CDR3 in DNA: TGTGCCAGCAGCCATTCAGGGACCTACGAGCAGTACGTC.

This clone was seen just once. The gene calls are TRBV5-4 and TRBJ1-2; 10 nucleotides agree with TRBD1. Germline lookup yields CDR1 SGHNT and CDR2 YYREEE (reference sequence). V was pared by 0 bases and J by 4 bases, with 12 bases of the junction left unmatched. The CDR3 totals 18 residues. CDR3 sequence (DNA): TGTGCCAGCAGCTTGGGACAGACCCGGGACAGGGGAGCCTATGGCTACACCTTC. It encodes CASSLGQTRDRGAYGYTF.

Written as DNA, the CDR3 is TGCGCCAGCAGTTACAGGGGAACTAACTATGGCTACACCTTC. It specifies CASSYRGTNYGYTF. The chain is built from TRBV4-3 and TRBJ1-2; 7 bases are a match to TRBD1. Trimming cost V 6 bases and J 0 bases; bases outside gene matches: 4. CDR1 is LGHNA and CDR2 is YSLEER in the germline V gene. The CDR3 is 14 residues long.

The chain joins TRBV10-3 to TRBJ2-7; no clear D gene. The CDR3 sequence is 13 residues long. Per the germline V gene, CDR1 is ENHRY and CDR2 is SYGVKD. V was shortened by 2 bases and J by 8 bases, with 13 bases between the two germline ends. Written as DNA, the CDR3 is TGTGCCATCAGTGAGGGGATTTCACCCCAGCAGTACGTC. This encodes CAISEGISPQQYV.

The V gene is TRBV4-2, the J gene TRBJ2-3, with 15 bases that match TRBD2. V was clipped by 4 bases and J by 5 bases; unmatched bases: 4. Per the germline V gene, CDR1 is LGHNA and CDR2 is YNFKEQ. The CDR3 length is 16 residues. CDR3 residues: CASSPGLAGGVDTQYF. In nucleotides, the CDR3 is TGTGCCAGCAGCCCGGGACTAGCGGGAGGTGTAGATACGCAGTATTTT.

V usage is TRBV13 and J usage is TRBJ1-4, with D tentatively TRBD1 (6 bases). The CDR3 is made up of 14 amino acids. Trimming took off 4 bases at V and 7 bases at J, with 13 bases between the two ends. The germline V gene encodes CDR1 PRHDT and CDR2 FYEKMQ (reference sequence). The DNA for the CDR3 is TGTGCCAGCAGCTCCGGGGGGGGCGGTGAAAAACTGTTTTTT. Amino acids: CASSSGGGGEKLFF.

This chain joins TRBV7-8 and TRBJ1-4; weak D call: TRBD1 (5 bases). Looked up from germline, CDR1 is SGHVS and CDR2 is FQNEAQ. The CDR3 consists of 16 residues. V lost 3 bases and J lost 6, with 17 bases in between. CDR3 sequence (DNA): TGTGCCAGCAGCTTTAGTACCACAGGACATGATGAAAAACTGTTTTTT. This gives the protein CASSFSTTGHDEKLFF.

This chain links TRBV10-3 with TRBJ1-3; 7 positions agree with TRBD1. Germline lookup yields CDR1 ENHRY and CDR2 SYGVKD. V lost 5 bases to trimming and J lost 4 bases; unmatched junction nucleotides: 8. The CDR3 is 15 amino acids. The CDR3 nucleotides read TGTGCCATCAGTCCCCGACAGGGTGACGGAAACACCATATATTTT. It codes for CAISPRQGDGNTIYF.

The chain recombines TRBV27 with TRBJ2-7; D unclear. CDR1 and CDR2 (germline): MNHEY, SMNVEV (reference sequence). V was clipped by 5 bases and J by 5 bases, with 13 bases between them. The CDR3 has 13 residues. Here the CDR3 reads CASSPSGWHEQYV. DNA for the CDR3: TGTGCCAGCAGTCCTTCGGGTTGGCACGAGCAGTACGTC.

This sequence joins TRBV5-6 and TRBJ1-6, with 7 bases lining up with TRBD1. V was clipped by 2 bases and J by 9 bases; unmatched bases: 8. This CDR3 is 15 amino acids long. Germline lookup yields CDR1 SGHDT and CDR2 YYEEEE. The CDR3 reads CASSLVGQEGSPLHF. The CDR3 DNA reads TGTGCCAGCAGCTTAGTCGGACAGGAGGGTTCACCCCTCCACTTT.

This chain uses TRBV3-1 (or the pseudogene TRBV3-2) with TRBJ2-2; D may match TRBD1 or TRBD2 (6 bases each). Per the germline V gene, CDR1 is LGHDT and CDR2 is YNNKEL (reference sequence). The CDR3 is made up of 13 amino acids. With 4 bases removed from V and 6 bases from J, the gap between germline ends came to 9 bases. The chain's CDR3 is CASSLGGSGELFF. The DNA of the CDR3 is TGTGCCAGCAGCCTAGGGGGGTCCGGGGAGCTGTTTTTT.

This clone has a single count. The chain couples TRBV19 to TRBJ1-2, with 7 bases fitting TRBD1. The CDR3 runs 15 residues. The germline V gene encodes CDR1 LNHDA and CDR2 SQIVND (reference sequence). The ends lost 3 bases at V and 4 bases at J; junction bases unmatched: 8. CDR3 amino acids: CASSMTSGTVYGYTF. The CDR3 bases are TGTGCCAGTAGTATGACCTCCGGGACAGTCTATGGCTACACCTTC.

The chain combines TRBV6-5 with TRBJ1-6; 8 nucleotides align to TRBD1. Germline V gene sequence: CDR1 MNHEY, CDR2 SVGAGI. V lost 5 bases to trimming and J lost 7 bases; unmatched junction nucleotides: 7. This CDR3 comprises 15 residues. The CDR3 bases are TGTGCCAGCAGTAGACTCGGGACAGGCAATTCACCCCTCCACTTT. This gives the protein CASSRLGTGNSPLHF.

This CDR3 reads CASSQVTPGTNYGYTF. The CDR3 nucleotides read TGCGCCAGCAGCCAAGTAACTCCGGGTACCAACTATGGCTACACCTTC. V is TRBV4-1 and J is TRBJ1-2, with D uncertain. The ends were cut back, 1 base at V and 2 bases at J, with 14 bases in the middle. CDR1 and CDR2 from the germline V gene are MGHRA and YSYEKL. The CDR3 runs to 16 residues.